Reported below is one TCR beta chain. The antigen remains unidentified. Time point of the sample: newly diagnosed, previously untreated cHL patient sample. PBMCs representing newly diagnosed, untreated classical Hodgkin lymphoma functioned as the comparison. TCRdb's table, derived via immunoSEQ multiplex PCR, lists solely in-frame clones and lacks some. The sample yields about 30,000 clones, approximately 90% seen once. The data were obtained in a study of PD-1 blockade in classical Hodgkin lymphoma. Study-wide results and caveats: Relapsed/refractory patients reportedly had lower baseline diversity than newly diagnosed patients.

Germline lookup yields CDR1 SGHTA and CDR2 FQGNSA. CDR3 length: 16 amino acids. The V gene end was trimmed by 5 bases and the J gene end by 0 bases; junction bases not matched to a gene: 9. The chain recombines TRBV7-2 with TRBJ1-2; 7 bases agree with TRBD1. The receptor comes from a human donor with classical Hodgkin lymphoma. Sequencing input: peripheral blood mononuclear cells (PBMCs). The CDR3 region is CASSTTGTVANYGYTF. CDR3 nucleotides: TGTGCCAGCAGCACGACGGGGACAGTGGCTAACTATGGCTACACCTTC. Using reference TRBV7-2 and TRBJ1-2 for the parts outside the CDR3, the full variable domain is GAGVSQSPSNKVTEKGKDVELRCDPISGHTALYWYRQSLGQGLEFLIYFQGNSAPDKSGLPSDRFSAERTGGSVSTLTIQRTQQEDSAVYLCASSTTGTVANYGYTFGSGTRLTVV.